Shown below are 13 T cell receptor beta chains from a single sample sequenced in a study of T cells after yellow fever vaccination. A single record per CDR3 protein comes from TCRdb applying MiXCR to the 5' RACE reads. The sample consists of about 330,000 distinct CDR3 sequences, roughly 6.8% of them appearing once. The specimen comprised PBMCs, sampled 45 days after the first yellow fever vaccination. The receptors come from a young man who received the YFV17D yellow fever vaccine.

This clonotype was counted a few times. The CDR3 region is CSALDSLGKNIQYF. CDR3 sequence (DNA): TGCAGTGCTTTGGACTCCCTGGGGAAAAACATTCAGTACTTC. The V call is TRBV20-1, the J call TRBJ2-4; TRBD2 is a possible D gene (5 bases). CDR1 is DFQATT, CDR2 SNEGSKA, per germline (reference sequence). The V and J ends lost 5 bases and 4 bases respectively, with 15 bases between them. The CDR3 runs to 14 residues.

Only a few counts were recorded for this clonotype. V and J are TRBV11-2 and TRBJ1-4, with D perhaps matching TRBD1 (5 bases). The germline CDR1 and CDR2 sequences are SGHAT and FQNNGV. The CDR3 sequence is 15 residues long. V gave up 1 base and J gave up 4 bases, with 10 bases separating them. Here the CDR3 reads CASSLAGLNNEKLFF. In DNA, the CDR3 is TGTGCCAGCAGCTTAGCAGGGCTCAATAATGAAAAACTGTTTTTT.

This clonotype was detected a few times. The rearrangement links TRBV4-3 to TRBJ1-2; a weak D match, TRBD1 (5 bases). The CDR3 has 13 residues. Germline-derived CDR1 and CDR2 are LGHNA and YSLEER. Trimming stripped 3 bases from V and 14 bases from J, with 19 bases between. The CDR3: CASSQTQGEGWTF. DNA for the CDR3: TGCGCCAGCAGCCAGACCCAGGGCGAAGGATGGACCTTC.

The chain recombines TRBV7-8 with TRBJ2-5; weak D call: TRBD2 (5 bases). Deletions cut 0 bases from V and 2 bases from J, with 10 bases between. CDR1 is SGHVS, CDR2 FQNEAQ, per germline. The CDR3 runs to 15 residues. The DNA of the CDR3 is TGTGCCAGCAGCTTAGCGCAAAGCGGTCAAGAGACCCAGTACTTC. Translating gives CASSLAQSGQETQYF.

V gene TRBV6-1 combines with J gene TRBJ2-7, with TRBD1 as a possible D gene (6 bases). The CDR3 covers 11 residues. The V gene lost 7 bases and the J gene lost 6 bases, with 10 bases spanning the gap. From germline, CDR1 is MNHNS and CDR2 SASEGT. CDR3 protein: CASTDSSEQYV. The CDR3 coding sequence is TGTGCCAGCACGGACAGTTCCGAGCAGTACGTC.

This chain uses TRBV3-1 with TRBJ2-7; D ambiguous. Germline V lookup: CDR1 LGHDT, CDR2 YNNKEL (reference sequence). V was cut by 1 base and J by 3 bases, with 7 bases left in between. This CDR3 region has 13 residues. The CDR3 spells CASSQAPNYEQYV. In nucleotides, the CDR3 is TGTGCCAGCAGCCAAGCTCCTAACTACGAGCAGTACGTC.

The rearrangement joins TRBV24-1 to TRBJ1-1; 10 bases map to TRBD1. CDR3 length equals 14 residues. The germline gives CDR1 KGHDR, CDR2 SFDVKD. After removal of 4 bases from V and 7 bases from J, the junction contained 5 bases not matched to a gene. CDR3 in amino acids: CATSEPGQGVEAFF. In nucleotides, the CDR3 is TGTGCCACCAGTGAGCCTGGACAGGGGGTTGAAGCTTTCTTT.

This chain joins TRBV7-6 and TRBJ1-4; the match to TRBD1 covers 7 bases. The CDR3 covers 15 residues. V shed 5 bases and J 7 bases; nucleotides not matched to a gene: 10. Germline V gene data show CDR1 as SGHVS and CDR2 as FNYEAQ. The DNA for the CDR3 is TGTGCCAGCAGCCGCAACCGGGACAGTAGTGAAAAACTGTTTTTT. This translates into CASSRNRDSSEKLFF.

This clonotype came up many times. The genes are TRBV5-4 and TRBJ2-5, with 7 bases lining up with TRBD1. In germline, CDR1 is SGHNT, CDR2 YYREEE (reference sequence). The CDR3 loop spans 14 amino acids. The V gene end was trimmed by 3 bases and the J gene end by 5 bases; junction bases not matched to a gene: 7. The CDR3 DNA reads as TGTGCCAGCAGCTCGGGACAGCCACACGAGACCCAGTACTTC. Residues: CASSSGQPHETQYF.

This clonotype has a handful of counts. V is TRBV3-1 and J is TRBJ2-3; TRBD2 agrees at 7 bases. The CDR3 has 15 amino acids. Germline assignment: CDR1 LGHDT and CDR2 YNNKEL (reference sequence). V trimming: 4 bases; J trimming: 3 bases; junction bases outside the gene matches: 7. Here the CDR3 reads CASSPPKRGTDTQYF. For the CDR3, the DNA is TGTGCCAGCAGCCCTCCTAAGCGGGGAACAGATACGCAGTATTTT.

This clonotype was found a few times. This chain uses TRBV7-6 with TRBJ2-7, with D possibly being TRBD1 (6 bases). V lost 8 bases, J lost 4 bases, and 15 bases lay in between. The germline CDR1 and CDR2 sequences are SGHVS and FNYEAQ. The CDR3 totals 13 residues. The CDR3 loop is CASGRSRGYEQYF. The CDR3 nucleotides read TGTGCCAGCGGTCGATCGAGGGGGTACGAGCAGTACTTC. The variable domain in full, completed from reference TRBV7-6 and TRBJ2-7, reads GAGVSQSPRYKVTKRGQDVALRCDPISGHVSLYWYRQALGQGPEFLTYFNYEAQQDKSGLPNDRFSAERPEGSISTLTIQRTEQRDSAMYRCASGRSRGYEQYFGPGTRLTVT.

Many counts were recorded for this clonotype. The chain's CDR3 is CASSLRHQNTEAFF. The CDR3 DNA reads as TGTGCCAGCAGTTTGCGGCACCAGAACACTGAAGCTTTCTTT. The chain couples TRBV12-3 or TRBV12-4 to TRBJ1-1; D gene ambiguous. This CDR3 has 14 residues. V lost 3 bases and J lost 1, with 9 bases in between.

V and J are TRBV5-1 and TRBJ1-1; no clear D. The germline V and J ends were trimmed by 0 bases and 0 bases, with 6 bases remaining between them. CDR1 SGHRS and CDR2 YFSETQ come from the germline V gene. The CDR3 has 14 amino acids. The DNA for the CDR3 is TGCGCCAGCAGCTTGGGGCCCGTGAACACTGAAGCTTTCTTT. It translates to CASSLGPVNTEAFF.